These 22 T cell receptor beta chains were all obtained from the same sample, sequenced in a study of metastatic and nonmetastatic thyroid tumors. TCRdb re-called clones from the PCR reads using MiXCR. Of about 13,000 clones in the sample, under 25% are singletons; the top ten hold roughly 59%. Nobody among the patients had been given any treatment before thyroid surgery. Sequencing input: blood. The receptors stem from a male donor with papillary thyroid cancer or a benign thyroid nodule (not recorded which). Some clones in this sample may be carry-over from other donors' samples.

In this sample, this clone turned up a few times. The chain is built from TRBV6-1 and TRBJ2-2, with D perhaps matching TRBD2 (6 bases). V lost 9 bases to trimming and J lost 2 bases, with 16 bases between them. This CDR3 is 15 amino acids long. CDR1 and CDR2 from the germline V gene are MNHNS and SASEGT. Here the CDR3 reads CASHTGESNTGELFF. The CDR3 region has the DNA TGTGCCAGTCATACGGGGGAATCTAACACCGGGGAGCTGTTTTTT.

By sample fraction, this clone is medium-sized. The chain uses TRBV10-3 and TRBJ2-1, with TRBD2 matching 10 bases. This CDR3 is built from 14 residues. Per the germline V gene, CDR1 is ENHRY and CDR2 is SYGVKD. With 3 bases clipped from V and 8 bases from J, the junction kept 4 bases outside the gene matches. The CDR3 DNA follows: TGTGCCATCAGTGACCTAGCGGGAGTGGATGAGCAGTTCTTC. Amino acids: CAISDLAGVDEQFF.

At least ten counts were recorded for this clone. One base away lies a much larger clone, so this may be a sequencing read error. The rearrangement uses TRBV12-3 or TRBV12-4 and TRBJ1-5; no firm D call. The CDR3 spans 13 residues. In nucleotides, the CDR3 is TGTGCCGGCAGTTTAAGAGGTGCGCAGTCCCAGCATTTT. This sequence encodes CAGSLRGAQSQHF.

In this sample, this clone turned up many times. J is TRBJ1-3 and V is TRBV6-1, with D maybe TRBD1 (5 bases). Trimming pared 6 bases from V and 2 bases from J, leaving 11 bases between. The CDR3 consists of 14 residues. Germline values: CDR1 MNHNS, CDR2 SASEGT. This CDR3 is CASRRGRPGNTIYF. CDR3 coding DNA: TGTGCCAGCAGAAGGGGACGGCCTGGAAACACCATATATTTT.

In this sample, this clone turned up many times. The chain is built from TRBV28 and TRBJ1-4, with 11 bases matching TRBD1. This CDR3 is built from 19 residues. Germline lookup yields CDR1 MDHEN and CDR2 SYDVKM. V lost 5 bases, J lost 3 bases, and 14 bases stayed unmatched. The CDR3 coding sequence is TGTGCCAGCAGTACCCGGACAGGGGGCGAGGGATGGCCTAATGAAAAACTGTTTTTT. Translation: CASSTRTGGEGWPNEKLFF.

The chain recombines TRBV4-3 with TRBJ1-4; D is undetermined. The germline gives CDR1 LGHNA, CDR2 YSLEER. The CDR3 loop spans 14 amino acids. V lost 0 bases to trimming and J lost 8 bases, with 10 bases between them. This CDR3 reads CASSQEQTFEKLFF. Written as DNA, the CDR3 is TGCGCCAGCAGCCAAGAACAGACTTTCGAAAAACTGTTTTTT.

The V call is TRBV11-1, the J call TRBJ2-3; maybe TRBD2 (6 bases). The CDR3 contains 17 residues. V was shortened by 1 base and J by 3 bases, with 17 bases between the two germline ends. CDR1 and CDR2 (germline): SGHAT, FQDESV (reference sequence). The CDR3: CASSLGRVGRGTDTQYF. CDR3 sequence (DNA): TGTGCCAGCAGCTTAGGAAGGGTCGGGAGAGGGACAGATACGCAGTATTTT.

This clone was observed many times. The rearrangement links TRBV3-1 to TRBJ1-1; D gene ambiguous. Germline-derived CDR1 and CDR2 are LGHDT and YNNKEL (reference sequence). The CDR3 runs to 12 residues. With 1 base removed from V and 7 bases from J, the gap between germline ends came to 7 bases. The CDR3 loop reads CASSQVEGEAFF. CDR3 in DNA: TGTGCCAGCAGCCAAGTCGAGGGTGAAGCTTTCTTT.

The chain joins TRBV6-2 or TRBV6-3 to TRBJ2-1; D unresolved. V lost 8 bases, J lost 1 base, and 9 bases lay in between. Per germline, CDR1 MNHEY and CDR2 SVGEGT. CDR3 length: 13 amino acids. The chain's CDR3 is CASAVGSYNEQFF. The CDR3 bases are TGTGCCAGCGCCGTGGGTTCCTACAATGAGCAGTTCTTC.

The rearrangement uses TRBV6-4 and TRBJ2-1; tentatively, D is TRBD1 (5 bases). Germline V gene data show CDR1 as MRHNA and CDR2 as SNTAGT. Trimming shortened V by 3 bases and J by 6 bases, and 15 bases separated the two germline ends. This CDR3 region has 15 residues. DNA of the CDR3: TGTGCCAGCAGTGAAGGGGCAGGGTCGGGCAATGAGCAGTTCTTC. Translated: CASSEGAGSGNEQFF.

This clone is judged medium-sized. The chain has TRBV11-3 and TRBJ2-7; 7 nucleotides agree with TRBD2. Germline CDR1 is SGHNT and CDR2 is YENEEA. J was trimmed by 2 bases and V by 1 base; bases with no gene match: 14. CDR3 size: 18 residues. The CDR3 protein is CASSLVGGGRGSAYEQYF. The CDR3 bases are TGTGCCAGCAGCTTAGTGGGTGGAGGGCGGGGGTCCGCCTACGAGCAGTACTTC.

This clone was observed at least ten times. CDR3 region: CASSLSSGANVLTF. CDR3 DNA sequence: TGTGCCAGCAGTTTATCCTCTGGGGCCAACGTCCTGACTTTC. This rearrangement joins TRBV6-1 to TRBJ2-6; no clear D. The CDR3 is made up of 14 amino acids. Germline V gene data show CDR1 as MNHNS and CDR2 as SASEGT. The V end was cut by 5 bases, the J end by 0 bases, with 5 bases between.

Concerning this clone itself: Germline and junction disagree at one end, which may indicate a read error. The CDR3 DNA reads TGTGCCAGTAGTATCGGGGGGCGGGAGACCCCGTACTTC. Its translation is CASSIGGRETPYF. The V call is TRBV19, the J call TRBJ2-5; TRBD2 might be the D (7 bases). CDR1 is LNHDA and CDR2 is SQIVND in the germline V gene (reference sequence). This CDR3 is 13 amino acids long. Full variable domain (outside the CDR3, taken from reference TRBV19 and TRBJ2-5): DGGITQSPKYLFRKEGQNVTLSCEQNLNHDAMYWYRQDPGQGLRLIYYSQIVNDFQKGDIAEGYSVSREKKESFPLTVTSAQKNPTAFYLCASSIGGRETPYFGPGTRLLVL.

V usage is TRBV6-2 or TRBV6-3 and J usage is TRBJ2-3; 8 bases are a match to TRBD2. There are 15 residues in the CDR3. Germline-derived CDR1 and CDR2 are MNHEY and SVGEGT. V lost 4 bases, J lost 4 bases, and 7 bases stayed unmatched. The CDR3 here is CASSSAGDGPDTQYF. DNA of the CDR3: TGTGCCAGCAGTTCAGCGGGAGATGGACCAGATACGCAGTATTTT.

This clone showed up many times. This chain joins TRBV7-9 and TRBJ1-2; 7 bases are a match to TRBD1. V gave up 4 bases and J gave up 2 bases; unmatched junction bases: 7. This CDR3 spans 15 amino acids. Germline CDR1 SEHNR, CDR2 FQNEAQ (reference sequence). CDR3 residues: CASSSGDSRNYGYTF. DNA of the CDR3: TGTGCCAGCAGCTCCGGGGACAGCAGAAACTATGGCTACACCTTC.

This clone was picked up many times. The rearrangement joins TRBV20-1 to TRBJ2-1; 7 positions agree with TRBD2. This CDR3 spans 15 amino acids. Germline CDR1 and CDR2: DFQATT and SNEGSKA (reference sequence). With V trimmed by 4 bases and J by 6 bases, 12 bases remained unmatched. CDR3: CSANPGAGVPNEQFF. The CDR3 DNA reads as TGCAGTGCTAACCCCGGGGCGGGAGTGCCCAATGAGCAGTTCTTC.

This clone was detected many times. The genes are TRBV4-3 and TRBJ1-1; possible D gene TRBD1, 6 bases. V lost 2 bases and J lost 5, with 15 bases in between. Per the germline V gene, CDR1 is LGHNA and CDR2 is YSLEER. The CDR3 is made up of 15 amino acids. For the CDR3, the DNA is TGCGCCAGCAGCCAAAAAGGGGGATTTTGGACTGAAGCTTTCTTT. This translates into CASSQKGGFWTEAFF.

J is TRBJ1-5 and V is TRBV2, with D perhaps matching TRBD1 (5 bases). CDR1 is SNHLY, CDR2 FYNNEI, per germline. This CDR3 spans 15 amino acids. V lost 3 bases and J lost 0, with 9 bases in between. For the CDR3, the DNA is TGTGCCAGCAGTGACGAGGGGAATAGCAATCAGCCCCAGCATTTT. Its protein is CASSDEGNSNQPQHF.

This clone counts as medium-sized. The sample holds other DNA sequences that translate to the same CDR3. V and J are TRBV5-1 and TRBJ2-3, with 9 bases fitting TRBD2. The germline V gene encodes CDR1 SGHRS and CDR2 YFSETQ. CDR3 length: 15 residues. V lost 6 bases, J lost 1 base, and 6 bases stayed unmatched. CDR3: CASMAGGPGTDTQYF. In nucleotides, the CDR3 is TGCGCCAGCATGGCGGGGGGGCCCGGCACAGATACGCAGTATTTT.

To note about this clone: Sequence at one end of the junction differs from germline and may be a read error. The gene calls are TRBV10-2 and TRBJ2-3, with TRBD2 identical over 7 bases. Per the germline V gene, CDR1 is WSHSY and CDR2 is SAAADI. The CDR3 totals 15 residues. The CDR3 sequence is CANSESWDYTDTQYF. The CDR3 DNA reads TGCGCCAACAGTGAGTCGTGGGACTACACAGATACGCAGTATTTT.

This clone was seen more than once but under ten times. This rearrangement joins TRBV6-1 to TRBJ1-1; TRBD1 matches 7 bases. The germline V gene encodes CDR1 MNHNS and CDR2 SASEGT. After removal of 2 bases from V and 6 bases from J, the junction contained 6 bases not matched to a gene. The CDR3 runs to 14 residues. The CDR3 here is CASSETQGVAEAFF. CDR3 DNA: TGTGCCAGCAGTGAAACCCAGGGGGTCGCTGAAGCTTTCTTT.

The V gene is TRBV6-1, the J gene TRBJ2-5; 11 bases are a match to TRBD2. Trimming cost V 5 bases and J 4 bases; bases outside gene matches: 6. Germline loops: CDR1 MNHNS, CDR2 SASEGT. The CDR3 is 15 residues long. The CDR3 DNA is TGTGCCAGCAGTAAACTAGCGGGAGCCCCAGAGACCCAGTACTTC. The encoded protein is CASSKLAGAPETQYF.